This T cell receptor beta chain was obtained from a study of shared clonotypes between healthy human individuals. Study observations and caveats: Around 4.7% was the fraction of naive CD4 clonotypes found shared across a few donors. Clonotypes not shared had lower generation probabilities than those common to all four donors.

The study ran the assay at deep level. Sorted subsets were amplified in replicate PCRs using approximately 0.2 ug DNA, roughly 30,000 T cell genomes. Profiled with immunoSEQ multiplex PCR; TCRdb holds only in-frame clones, not every one. The sample gives millions of clones, approximately 93% of which show up once; around 0.4% is in the top ten. CDR3 length: 15 residues. Germline CDR1 SGHVS, CDR2 FNYEAQ. Trimming took 6 bases from V and 5 from J, leaving 19 bases between them. Of note for this clone: Its specificity is not known.

This sequence joins TRBV7-6 and TRBJ1-2; D remains ambiguous. Sequencing was carried out using naive CD4+ T cells from PBMCs. Subset: CD45RA+ positively selected. This sequence was found in a man aged 18 to 29 in good health. Some clones in this sample may be carry-over from other donors' samples. The CDR3 sequence is CASSIGPTGSYGYTF. DNA for the CDR3: TGTGCCAGCAGTATAGGACCAACCGGGTCTTATGGCTACACCTTC.